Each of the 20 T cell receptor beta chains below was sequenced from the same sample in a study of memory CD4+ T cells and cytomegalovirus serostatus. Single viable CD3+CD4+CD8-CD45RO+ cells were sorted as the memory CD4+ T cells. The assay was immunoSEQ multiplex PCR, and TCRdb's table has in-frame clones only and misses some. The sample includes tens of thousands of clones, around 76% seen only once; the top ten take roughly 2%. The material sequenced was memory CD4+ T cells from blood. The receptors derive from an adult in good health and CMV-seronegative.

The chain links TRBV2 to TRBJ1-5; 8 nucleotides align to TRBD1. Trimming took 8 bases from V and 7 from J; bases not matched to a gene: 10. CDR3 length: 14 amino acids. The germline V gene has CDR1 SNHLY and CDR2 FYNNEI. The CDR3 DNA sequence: TGTGCCAGCGAGCAGGGGGCGTCATGGCAGCCCCAGCATTTT. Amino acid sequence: CASEQGASWQPQHF. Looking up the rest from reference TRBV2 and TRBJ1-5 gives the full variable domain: EPEVTQTPSHQVTQMGQEVILRCVPISNHLYFYWYRQILGQKVEFLVSFYNNEISEKSEIFDDQFSVERPDGSNFTLKIRSTKLEDSAMYFCASEQGASWQPQHFGDGTRLSIL.

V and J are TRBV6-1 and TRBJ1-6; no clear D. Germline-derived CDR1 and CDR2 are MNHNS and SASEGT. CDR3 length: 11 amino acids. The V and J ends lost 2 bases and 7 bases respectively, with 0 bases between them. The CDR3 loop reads CASSENSPLHF. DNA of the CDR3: TGTGCCAGCAGTGAAAATTCACCCCTCCACTTT.

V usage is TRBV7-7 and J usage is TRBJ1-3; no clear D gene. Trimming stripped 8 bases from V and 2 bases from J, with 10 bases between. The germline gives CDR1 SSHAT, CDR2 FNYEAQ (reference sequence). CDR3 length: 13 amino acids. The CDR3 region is CASSAGPGNTIYF. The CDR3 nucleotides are TGTGCCAGCTCGGCGGGCCCTGGAAACACCATATATTTT.

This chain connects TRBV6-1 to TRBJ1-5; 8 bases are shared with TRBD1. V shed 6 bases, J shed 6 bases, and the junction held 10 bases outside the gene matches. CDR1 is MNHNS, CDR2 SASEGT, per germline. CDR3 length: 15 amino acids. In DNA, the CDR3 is TGTGCCAGCAGCGGACAGGGAATGGTCGGTCAGCCCCAGCATTTT. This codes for CASSGQGMVGQPQHF.

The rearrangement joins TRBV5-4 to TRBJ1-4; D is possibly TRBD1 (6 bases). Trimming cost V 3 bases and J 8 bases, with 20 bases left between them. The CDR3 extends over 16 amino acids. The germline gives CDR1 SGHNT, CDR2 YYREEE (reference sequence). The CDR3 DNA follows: TGTGCCAGCAGCTCAGGGGCCGGGACGATGGGAGAAAAACTGTTTTTT. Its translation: CASSSGAGTMGEKLFF.

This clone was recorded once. The CDR3, as DNA: TGTGCCACCAGCAGAGATAAGGGTGTGAACACTGAAGCTTTCTTT. This translates into CATSRDKGVNTEAFF. The chain employs TRBV15 and TRBJ1-1; unclear D gene. The CDR3 sequence is 15 residues long. Trimming pared 0 bases from V and 0 bases from J, leaving 8 bases between. Germline V gene sequence: CDR1 LNHNV, CDR2 YYDKDF (reference sequence).

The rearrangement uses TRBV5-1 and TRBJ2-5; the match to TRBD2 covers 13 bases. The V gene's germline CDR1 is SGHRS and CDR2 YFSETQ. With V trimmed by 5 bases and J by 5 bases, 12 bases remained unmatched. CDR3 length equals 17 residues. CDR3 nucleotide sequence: TGCGCCAGCAGGCTCCGACTAGCGGGGGGTCGGTTCGAGACCCAGTACTTC. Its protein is CASRLRLAGGRFETQYF.

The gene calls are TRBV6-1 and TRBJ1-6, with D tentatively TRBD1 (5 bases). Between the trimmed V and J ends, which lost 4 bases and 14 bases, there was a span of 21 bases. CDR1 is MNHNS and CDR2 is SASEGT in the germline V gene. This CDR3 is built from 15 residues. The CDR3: CASSGDSWPPGSLHF. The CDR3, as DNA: TGTGCCAGCAGTGGTGACAGTTGGCCGCCCGGTTCCCTCCACTTT.

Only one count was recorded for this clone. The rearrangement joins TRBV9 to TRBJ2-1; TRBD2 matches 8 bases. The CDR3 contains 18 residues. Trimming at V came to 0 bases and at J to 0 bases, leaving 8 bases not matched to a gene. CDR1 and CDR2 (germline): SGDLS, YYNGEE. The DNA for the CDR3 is TGTGCCAGCAGCGTAGGTGTAGCGGGGTCGACCTCCTACAATGAGCAGTTCTTC. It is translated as CASSVGVAGSTSYNEQFF.

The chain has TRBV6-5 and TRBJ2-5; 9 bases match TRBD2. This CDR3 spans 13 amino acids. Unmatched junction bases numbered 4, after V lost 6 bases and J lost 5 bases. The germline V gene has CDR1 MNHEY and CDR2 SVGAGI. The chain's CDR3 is CASSGSGGETQYF. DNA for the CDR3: TGTGCCAGCAGCGGAAGCGGGGGGGAGACCCAGTACTTC.

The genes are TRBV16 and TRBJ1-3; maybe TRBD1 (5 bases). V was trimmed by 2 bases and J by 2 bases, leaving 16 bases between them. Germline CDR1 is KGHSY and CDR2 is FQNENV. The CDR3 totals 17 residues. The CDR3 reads CASSQIGPRGAGNTIYF. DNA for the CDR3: TGTGCCAGCAGCCAAATTGGCCCGAGAGGGGCTGGAAACACCATATATTTT.

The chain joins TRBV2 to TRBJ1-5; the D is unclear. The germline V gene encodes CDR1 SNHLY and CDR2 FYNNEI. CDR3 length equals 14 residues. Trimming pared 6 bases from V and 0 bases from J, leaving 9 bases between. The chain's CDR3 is CASSPQYSNQPQHF. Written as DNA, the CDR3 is TGTGCCAGCAGCCCACAGTATAGCAATCAGCCCCAGCATTTT.

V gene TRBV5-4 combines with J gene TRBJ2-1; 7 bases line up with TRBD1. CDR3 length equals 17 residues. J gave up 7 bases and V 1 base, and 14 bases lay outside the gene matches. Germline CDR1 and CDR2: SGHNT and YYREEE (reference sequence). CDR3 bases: TGTGCCAGCAGCTTGTATGGAAGGGGGCGGGTTATTAATGAGCAGTTCTTC. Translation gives CASSLYGRGRVINEQFF. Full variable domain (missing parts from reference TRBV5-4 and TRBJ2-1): ETGVTQSPTHLIKTRGQQVTLRCSSQSGHNTVSWYQQALGQGPQFIFQYYREEENGRGNFPPRFSGLQFPNYSSELNVNALELDDSALYLCASSLYGRGRVINEQFFGPGTRLTVL.

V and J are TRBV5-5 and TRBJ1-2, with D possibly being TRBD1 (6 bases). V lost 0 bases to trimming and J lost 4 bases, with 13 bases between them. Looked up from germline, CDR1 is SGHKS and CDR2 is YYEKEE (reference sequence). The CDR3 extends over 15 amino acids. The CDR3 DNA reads TGTGCCAGCAGCTTGGACCATACAGGGCCCTATGGCTACACCTTC. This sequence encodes CASSLDHTGPYGYTF.

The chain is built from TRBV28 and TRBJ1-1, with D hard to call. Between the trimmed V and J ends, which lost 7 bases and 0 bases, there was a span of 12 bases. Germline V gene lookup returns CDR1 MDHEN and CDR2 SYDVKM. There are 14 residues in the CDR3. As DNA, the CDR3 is TGTGCCAGCAACTCCCCGGGATTGAACACTGAAGCTTTCTTT. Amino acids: CASNSPGLNTEAFF.

The CDR3 here is CASSTFVAEGDTQYF. The CDR3 nucleotides are TGTGCCAGCAGCACCTTCGTGGCCGAGGGAGATACGCAGTATTTT. This chain joins TRBV28 and TRBJ2-3, with D perhaps matching TRBD2 (5 bases). Between the trimmed V and J ends, which lost 6 bases and 5 bases, there was a span of 18 bases. Germline-derived CDR1 and CDR2 are MDHEN and SYDVKM. This CDR3 region has 15 residues.

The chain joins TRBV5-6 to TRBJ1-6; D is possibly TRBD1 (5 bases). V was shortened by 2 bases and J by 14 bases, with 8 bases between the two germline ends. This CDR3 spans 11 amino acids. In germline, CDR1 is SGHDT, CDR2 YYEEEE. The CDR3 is CASSLAGALHF. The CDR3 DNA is TGTGCCAGCAGCTTAGCGGGGGCCCTCCACTTT.

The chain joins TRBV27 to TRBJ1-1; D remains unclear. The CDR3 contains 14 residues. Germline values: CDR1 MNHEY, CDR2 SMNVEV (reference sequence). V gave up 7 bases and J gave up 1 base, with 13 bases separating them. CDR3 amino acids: CASTSHLGNTEAFF. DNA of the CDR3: TGTGCCAGCACCTCCCATTTGGGGAACACTGAAGCTTTCTTT.

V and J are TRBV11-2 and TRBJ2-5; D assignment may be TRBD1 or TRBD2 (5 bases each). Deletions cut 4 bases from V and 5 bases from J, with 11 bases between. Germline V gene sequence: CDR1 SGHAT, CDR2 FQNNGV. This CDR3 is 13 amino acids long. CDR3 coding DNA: TGTGCCAGCAGCTCGGGGACGGTGGAGACCCAGTACTTC. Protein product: CASSSGTVETQYF.

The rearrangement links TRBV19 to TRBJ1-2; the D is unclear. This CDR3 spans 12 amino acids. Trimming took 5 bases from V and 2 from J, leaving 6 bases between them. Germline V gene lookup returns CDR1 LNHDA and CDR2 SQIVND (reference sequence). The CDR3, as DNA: TGTGCCAGTAGTCTCTCGAACTATGGCTACACCTTC. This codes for CASSLSNYGYTF.